This TCR beta chain is from a study of breast tumors, draining lymph nodes, adjacent tissues. Germline CDR1 is SGDLS and CDR2 is YYNGEE. The CDR3 length is 16 residues. V shed 5 bases and J 0 bases; nucleotides not matched to a gene: 8. The lymph nodes were axillary draining lymph nodes from breast cancer patients. TCRdb ran MiXCR on the multiplex PCR reads and lists one entry per CDR3 protein. The data hold about 270,000 distinct CDR3 sequences, with over 30% observed a single time. This TCR was recovered from a female donor with breast cancer. Some clones in this sample may be carry-over from other donors' samples. The chain links TRBV9 to TRBJ2-7, with 10 nucleotides matching TRBD2. The sample comprised axillary lymph node tissue. The CDR3 coding sequence is TGTGCCAGCAGTTTCTCACTAGCGGGACTCTCCTACGAGCAGTACTTC. Its protein product is CASSFSLAGLSYEQYF.